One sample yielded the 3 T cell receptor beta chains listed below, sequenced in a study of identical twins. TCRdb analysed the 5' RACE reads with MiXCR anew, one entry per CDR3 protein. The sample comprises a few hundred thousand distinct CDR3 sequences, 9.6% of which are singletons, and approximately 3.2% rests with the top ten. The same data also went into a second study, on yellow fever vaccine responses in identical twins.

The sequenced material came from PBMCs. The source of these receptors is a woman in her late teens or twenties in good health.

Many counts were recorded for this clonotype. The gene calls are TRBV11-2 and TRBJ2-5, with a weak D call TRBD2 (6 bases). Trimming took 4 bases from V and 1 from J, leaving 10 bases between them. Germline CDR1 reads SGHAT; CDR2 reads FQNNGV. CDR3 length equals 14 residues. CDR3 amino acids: CASSSPGGQETQYF. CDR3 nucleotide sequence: TGTGCCAGCAGCTCCCCCGGGGGCCAAGAGACCCAGTACTTC.

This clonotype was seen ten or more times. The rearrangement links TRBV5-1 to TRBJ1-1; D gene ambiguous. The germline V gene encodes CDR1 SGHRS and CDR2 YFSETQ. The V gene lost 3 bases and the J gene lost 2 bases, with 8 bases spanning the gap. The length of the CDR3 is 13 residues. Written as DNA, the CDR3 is TGCGCCAGCAGCTCCGGGCTCAACACTGAAGCTTTCTTT. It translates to CASSSGLNTEAFF.

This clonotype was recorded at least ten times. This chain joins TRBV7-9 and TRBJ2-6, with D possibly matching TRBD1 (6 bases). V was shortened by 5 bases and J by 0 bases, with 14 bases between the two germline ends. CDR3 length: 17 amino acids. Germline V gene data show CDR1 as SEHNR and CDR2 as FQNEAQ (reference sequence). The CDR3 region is CASSPLTGISGANVLTF. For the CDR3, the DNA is TGTGCCAGCAGCCCCCTGACAGGAATCTCTGGGGCCAACGTCCTGACTTTC.